This record looks at one T cell receptor beta chain sequence and its context. Clones were read by immunoSEQ multiplex PCR, and TCRdb kept only the in-frame ones, dropping some. The profile covers 150,000 to 200,000 clones, with 75% to 85% appearing a single time and less than 7% taken by the ten largest. The germline CDR1 and CDR2 sequences are SGHRS and YFSETQ. CDR3 size: 16 residues. The V end lost 0 bases, the J end lost 7 bases, and 16 bases lay between the germline ends. These data are taken from a study of blood T cell repertoires in COVID-19. The wider study: Collection of acute and convalescent COVID-19 samples took place in the United States, Italy and Spain. T cells, B-cell-depleted T cells, or PBMCs supplied cDNA or gDNA.

This TCR derives from a middle-aged woman with COVID-19, enrolled during active disease. V usage is TRBV5-1 and J usage is TRBJ1-4, with D perhaps TRBD1 (6 bases). Sequenced input: peripheral blood. In DNA form, the CDR3 reads TGCGCCAGCAGCTTGGCCGAGGAACAGGGCCGTGAAAAACTGTTTTTT. It codes for CASSLAEEQGREKLFF.